Listed here is a single T cell receptor beta chain. The CDR3 is 19 amino acids. V lost 4 bases, J lost 5 bases, and 30 bases lay in between. Germline CDR1 reads SGHRS; CDR2 reads YFSETQ. This record belongs to a study of identical twins. Each CDR3 protein gets one entry after TCRdb re-called the 5' RACE reads with MiXCR. The table has about 280,000 distinct CDR3 sequences, approximately 8% seen once. The sample also formed part of further work on yellow fever vaccine responses in identical twins.

Sequencing used memory (CD45RO+) T cells sorted from blood. This receptor was identified in a woman aged 18-35 years in good health. The chain joins TRBV5-1 to TRBJ1-1; possible D gene TRBD1, 5 bases. The CDR3 DNA reads as TGCGCCAGCAGCCCCACTGGAAGTAACCTACCAGGGTTCGGGACTGAAGCTTTCTTT. Protein: CASSPTGSNLPGFGTEAFF. The full variable domain, its missing parts supplied by reference TRBV5-1 and TRBJ1-1, is KAGVTQTPRYLIKTRGQQVTLSCSPISGHRSVSWYQQTPGQGLQFLFEYFSETQRNKGNFPGRFSGRQFSNSRSEMNVSTLELGDSALYLCASSPTGSNLPGFGTEAFFGQGTRLTVV.